This T cell receptor (beta chain) was recovered during a study of blood T cell repertoires in COVID-19. This clone has a handful of counts. The V gene's germline CDR1 is MRHNA and CDR2 SNTAGT. The CDR3 spans 14 residues. V was pared by 10 bases and J by 2 bases, with 14 bases between. Methods used by the authors: Reference gene primer amplification yielded estimated nucleated cell counts. Measured with immunoSEQ multiplex PCR; TCRdb has only the in-frame clones, and not every one. For V, J and clone size, that table is used; D and trimming come from the DNA. The sample holds some 200,000 clones, approximately 81% seen once.

Sequencing was carried out using peripheral blood. The receptor was derived from a woman older than 75 with COVID-19, enrolled during active disease. This chain links TRBV6-4 with TRBJ2-2; tentatively, D is TRBD1 (6 bases). CDR3 DNA: TGTGCCACCCGACAGGAGCCTAACACCGGGGAGCTGTTTTTT. Translating gives CATRQEPNTGELFF.